The 18 T cell receptor beta chains listed next were all sequenced from one sample in a study of T-cell memory formation after mild COVID-19 (dated by TCRdb to the early 2020s). The library was built by means of 5' RACE. The reads were generated on an Illumina NovaSeq 6000. TCRdb reworked the public reads: Q25 trimming with fastp, MiXCR clone assembly, productive beta chains retained. Entries that share a CDR3 protein sequence are merged under the most common genes and DNA. The sample table records around 470,000 distinct CDR3 sequences; around 18% of these occur just once. Jointly, the top ten make up around 9.2% of the sample. The sequenced material came from PBMCs or a T cell subset sorted from them (not recorded which). These receptors originate from an adult woman who had mild COVID-19 (a few samples of this study predate the infection). The sample titles of this study are shuffled in the database, so cell type and time point are left out; the donor was told from shared clones.

The chain has TRBV5-5 and TRBJ2-7, with TRBD1 matching over 8 bases. The CDR3 totals 15 residues. Looked up from germline, CDR1 is SGHKS and CDR2 is YYEKEE (reference sequence). V was pared by 3 bases and J by 6 bases, with 11 bases of the junction left unmatched. The CDR3 DNA is TGTGCCAGCAGCTCTCTCCGGGACAGGATCGGCGAGCAGTACTTC. This encodes CASSSLRDRIGEQYF.

This chain links TRBV19 with TRBJ2-3; D not resolved. Trimming stripped 10 bases from V and 2 bases from J, with 22 bases between. Germline V gene sequence: CDR1 LNHDA, CDR2 SQIVND (reference sequence). This CDR3 is 16 amino acids long. The CDR3 bases are TGTGCCACTACGATGGCACAAGGCCGAATCACAGATACGCAGTATTTT. Residues: CATTMAQGRITDTQYF.

The V call is TRBV7-9, the J call TRBJ1-3, with TRBD1 as a possible D gene (6 bases). Germline CDR1 and CDR2: SEHNR and FQNEAQ (reference sequence). The CDR3 length is 16 residues. With 5 bases removed from V and 0 bases from J, the gap between germline ends came to 14 bases. CDR3 DNA sequence: TGTGCCAGCAGCACATTTGACAGGTTCTCTGGAAACACCATATATTTT. Protein: CASSTFDRFSGNTIYF.

This clonotype was detected ten times or more. The chain joins TRBV19 to TRBJ2-3, with TRBD2 matching 9 bases. CDR1 LNHDA and CDR2 SQIVND come from the germline V gene (reference sequence). V dropped 5 bases and J dropped 0; count of bases not matched to a gene: 3. The CDR3 covers 15 residues. The CDR3 DNA sequence: TGTGCCAGTAGTTCCCTAGCGGGAAGCACAGATACGCAGTATTTT. Residues: CASSSLAGSTDTQYF.

The rearrangement uses TRBV10-3 and TRBJ2-3; D ambiguous. V dropped 4 bases and J dropped 0 bases, with 11 bases sitting between them. The CDR3 runs to 15 residues. Germline assignment: CDR1 ENHRY and CDR2 SYGVKD. The CDR3 is CAISGPETSTDTQYF. The DNA for the CDR3 is TGTGCCATCAGTGGCCCAGAGACTAGCACAGATACGCAGTATTTT.

The chain links TRBV4-1 to TRBJ2-7, with 10 bases that match TRBD2. Trimming at V came to 0 bases and at J to 3 bases, leaving 2 bases not matched to a gene. Germline CDR1 and CDR2: MGHRA and YSYEKL. The length of the CDR3 is 15 residues. CDR3 nucleotide sequence: TGCGCCAGCAGCCAAGACGAGCGGGGGGGCTACGAGCAGTACTTC. It specifies CASSQDERGGYEQYF.

V gene TRBV5-1 combines with J gene TRBJ1-1, with TRBD1 as a possible D gene (5 bases). V lost 2 bases to trimming and J lost 3 bases, with 11 bases between them. The CDR3 length is 14 residues. Per the germline V gene, CDR1 is SGHRS and CDR2 is YFSETQ. CDR3 sequence: CASSFRVGDTEAFF. In nucleotides, the CDR3 is TGCGCCAGCAGCTTCAGGGTAGGTGACACTGAAGCTTTCTTT.

This clonotype was recorded at least ten times. The rearrangement uses TRBV24-1 and TRBJ2-3; D gene ambiguous. Germline CDR1 reads KGHDR; CDR2 reads SFDVKD. Trimming removed 4 bases from V and 4 bases from J, with 17 bases in between. The CDR3 loop spans 16 amino acids. The CDR3 DNA sequence: TGTGCCACCAGTGACCCCGGGCCCGCAAACTCAGATACGCAGTATTTT. As protein: CATSDPGPANSDTQYF.

The chain links TRBV12-3 or TRBV12-4 to TRBJ1-1; D is ambiguous. V was clipped by 2 bases and J by 3 bases, with 13 bases between them. The CDR3 is made up of 15 amino acids. The DNA for the CDR3 is TGTGCCAGCAGTTTAAACGCCTTTGGGGACACTGAAGCTTTCTTT. Translation gives CASSLNAFGDTEAFF.

This clonotype has only a few counts. J is TRBJ1-2 and V is TRBV7-9; a weak D match, TRBD1 (5 bases). The CDR3 is made up of 15 amino acids. The V end lost 5 bases, the J end lost 3 bases, and 16 bases lay between the germline ends. The germline V gene encodes CDR1 SEHNR and CDR2 FQNEAQ (reference sequence). The CDR3 nucleotides are TGTGCCAGCAGCCCAGTGGGGGGGTCCCACTATGGCTACACCTTC. It translates to CASSPVGGSHYGYTF.

The chain carries TRBV7-8 and TRBJ2-6; possible D gene TRBD1, 5 bases. CDR1 and CDR2 from the germline V gene are SGHVS and FQNEAQ. Trimming pared 5 bases from V and 0 bases from J, leaving 20 bases between. This CDR3 is 19 amino acids long. CDR3 sequence reads: CASSLLGAGFRSGANVLTF. The CDR3 DNA reads TGTGCCAGCAGCCTCCTAGGGGCAGGGTTTCGCTCTGGGGCCAACGTCCTGACTTTC. Together with reference TRBV7-8 and TRBJ2-6, the CDR3 gives the full variable domain: GAGVSQSPRYKVAKRGQDVALRCDPISGHVSLFWYQQALGQGPEFLTYFQNEAQLDKSGLPSDRFFAERPEGSVSTLKIQRTQQEDSAVYLCASSLLGAGFRSGANVLTFGAGSRLTVL.

This clonotype was seen a handful of times. V usage is TRBV4-3 and J usage is TRBJ2-3; 7 bases agree with TRBD1. V lost 1 base and J lost 2; bases outside the gene matches: 3. CDR3 size: 15 residues. Germline loops: CDR1 LGHNA, CDR2 YSLEER. In nucleotides, the CDR3 is TGCGCCAGCAGCCAAGGGACAGGCTACACAGATACGCAGTATTTT. This encodes CASSQGTGYTDTQYF.

A few counts support this clonotype. The chain couples TRBV10-3 to TRBJ1-1; TRBD1 matches at 9 bases. The V and J ends lost 6 bases and 3 bases, in that order; junction bases with no gene match: 5. The CDR3 loop spans 14 amino acids. Looked up from germline, CDR1 is ENHRY and CDR2 is SYGVKD. The CDR3 loop reads CAISPRTGDTEAFF. The CDR3 nucleotides are TGTGCCATCAGCCCTCGGACAGGGGACACTGAAGCTTTCTTT.

The CDR3 nucleotides read TGTGCCAGCAGTCCCAATCTAGCGGCCTCCTACAATGAGCAGTTCTTC. It translates to CASSPNLAASYNEQFF. The chain joins TRBV27 to TRBJ2-1; 7 bases fit TRBD2. The CDR3 totals 16 residues. V dropped 5 bases and J dropped 0; count of bases not matched to a gene: 7. Germline V gene sequence: CDR1 MNHEY, CDR2 SMNVEV (reference sequence).

CDR3 DNA sequence: TGTGCCAGCGTGCGGCTAGCGGTTAGCACAGATACGCAGTATTTT. It encodes CASVRLAVSTDTQYF. The chain joins TRBV2 to TRBJ2-3; TRBD2 aligns across 7 bases. The CDR3 extends over 15 amino acids. The junction had 8 bases not matched to a gene; V was cut back by 8 bases and J by 0 bases. The germline gives CDR1 SNHLY, CDR2 FYNNEI.

This clonotype occurred a few times. The chain links TRBV7-3 to TRBJ1-1; 11 positions match TRBD1. Losses at the gene ends were 5 bases for V and 3 bases for J; bases not matched to a gene: 11. Germline values: CDR1 SGHTA, CDR2 FQGTGA. This CDR3 has 17 amino acids. Here the CDR3 reads CASSPSPGTGGYTEAFF. The CDR3 nucleotides are TGTGCCAGCAGCCCGAGTCCCGGGACAGGGGGGTACACTGAAGCTTTCTTT.

This clonotype showed up just a few times. The chain combines TRBV5-4 with TRBJ1-2; 8 bases fit TRBD1. The J segment lost 6 bases and the V segment lost 5 bases, leaving 9 bases of the junction unmatched. The germline CDR1 and CDR2 sequences are SGHNT and YYREEE (reference sequence). This CDR3 is built from 14 residues. CDR3 coding DNA: TGTGCCAGCAGTACCCAGGGGGCGAGGGATGGCTACACCTTC. Translating it yields CASSTQGARDGYTF.

The rearrangement links TRBV24-1 to TRBJ2-2, with D tentatively TRBD1 (5 bases). The germline V gene encodes CDR1 KGHDR and CDR2 SFDVKD. Trimming cost V 8 bases and J 6 bases, with 18 bases left between them. CDR3 length: 15 amino acids. CDR3 coding DNA: TGTGCCACCAACAGAACCGAACAGGCCGCCGGGGAGCTGTTTTTT. Its translation is CATNRTEQAAGELFF.